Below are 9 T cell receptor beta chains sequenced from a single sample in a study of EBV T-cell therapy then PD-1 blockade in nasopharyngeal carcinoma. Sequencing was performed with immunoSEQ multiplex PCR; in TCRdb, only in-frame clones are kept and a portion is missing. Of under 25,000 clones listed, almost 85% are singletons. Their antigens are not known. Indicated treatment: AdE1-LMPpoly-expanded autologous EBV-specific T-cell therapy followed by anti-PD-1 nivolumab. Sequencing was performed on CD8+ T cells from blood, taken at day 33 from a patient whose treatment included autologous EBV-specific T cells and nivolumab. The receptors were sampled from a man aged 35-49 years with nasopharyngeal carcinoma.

The CDR3 loop reads CASRQEVNTEAFF. The CDR3 nucleotides are TGTGCCAGCAGACAGGAGGTGAACACTGAAGCTTTCTTT. V usage is TRBV6-5 and J usage is TRBJ1-1; D perhaps matches TRBD1 (5 bases). Trimming removed 6 bases at V and 0 bases at J, with 8 bases between. There are 13 residues in the CDR3. Germline V gives CDR1 MNHEY, CDR2 SVGAGI.

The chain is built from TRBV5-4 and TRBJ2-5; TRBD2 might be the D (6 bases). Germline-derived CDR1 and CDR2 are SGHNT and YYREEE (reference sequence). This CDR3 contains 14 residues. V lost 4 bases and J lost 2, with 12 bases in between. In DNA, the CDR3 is TGTGCCAGCAGCCGACCGGACTATCAAGAGACCCAGTACTTC. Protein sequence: CASSRPDYQETQYF.

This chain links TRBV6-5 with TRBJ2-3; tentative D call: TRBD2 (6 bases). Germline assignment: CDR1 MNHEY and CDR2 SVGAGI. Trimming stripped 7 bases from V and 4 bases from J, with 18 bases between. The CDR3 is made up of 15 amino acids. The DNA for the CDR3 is TGTGCCAGCACGGGCGGGGCAGGAGGGGCAGATACGCAGTATTTT. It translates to CASTGGAGGADTQYF.

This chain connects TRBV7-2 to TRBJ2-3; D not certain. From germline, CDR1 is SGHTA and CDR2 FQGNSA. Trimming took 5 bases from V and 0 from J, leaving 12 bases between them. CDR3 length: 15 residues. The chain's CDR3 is CASSLMAASTDTQYF. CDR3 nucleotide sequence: TGTGCCAGCAGCCTGATGGCGGCTAGCACAGATACGCAGTATTTT.

The CDR3: CASSLRGLYGYTF. CDR3 nucleotide sequence: TGTGCCAGCAGTCTCCGGGGCCTATATGGCTACACCTTC. This chain links TRBV28 with TRBJ1-2; D is possibly TRBD1 (5 bases). CDR3 length: 13 residues. V was trimmed by 5 bases and J by 5 bases, leaving 12 bases between them. CDR1 MDHEN and CDR2 SYDVKM come from the germline V gene.

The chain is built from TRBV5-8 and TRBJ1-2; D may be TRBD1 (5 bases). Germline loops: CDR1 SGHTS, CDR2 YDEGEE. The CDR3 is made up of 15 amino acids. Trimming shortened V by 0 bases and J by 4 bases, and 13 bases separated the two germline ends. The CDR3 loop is CASSLEPGRIYGYTF. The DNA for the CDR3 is TGTGCCAGCAGCTTGGAGCCAGGGCGAATCTATGGCTACACCTTC.

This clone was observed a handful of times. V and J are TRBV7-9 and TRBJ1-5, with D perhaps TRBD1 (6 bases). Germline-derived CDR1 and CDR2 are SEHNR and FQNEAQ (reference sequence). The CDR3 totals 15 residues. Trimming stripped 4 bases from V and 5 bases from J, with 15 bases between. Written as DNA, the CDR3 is TGTGCCAGCAGCTCCTCCCAGGCAGGGGATCAGCCCCAGCATTTT. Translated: CASSSSQAGDQPQHF.

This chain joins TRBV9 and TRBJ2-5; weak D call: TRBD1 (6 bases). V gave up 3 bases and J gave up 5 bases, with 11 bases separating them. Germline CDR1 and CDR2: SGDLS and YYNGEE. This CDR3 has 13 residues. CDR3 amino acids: CASSAGVGETQYF. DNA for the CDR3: TGTGCCAGCAGCGCAGGGGTGGGTGAGACCCAGTACTTC. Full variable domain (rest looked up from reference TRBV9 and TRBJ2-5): DSGVTQTPKHLITATGQRVTLRCSPRSGDLSVYWYQQSLDQGLQFLIQYYNGEERAKGNILERFSAQQFPDLHSELNLSSLELGDSALYFCASSAGVGETQYFGPGTRLLVL.

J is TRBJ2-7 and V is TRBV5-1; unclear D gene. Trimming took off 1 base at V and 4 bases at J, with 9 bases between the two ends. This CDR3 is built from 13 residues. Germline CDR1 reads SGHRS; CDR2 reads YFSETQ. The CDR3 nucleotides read TGCGCCAGCAGCTTGATCCCCAGTTACGAGCAGTACTTC. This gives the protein CASSLIPSYEQYF.